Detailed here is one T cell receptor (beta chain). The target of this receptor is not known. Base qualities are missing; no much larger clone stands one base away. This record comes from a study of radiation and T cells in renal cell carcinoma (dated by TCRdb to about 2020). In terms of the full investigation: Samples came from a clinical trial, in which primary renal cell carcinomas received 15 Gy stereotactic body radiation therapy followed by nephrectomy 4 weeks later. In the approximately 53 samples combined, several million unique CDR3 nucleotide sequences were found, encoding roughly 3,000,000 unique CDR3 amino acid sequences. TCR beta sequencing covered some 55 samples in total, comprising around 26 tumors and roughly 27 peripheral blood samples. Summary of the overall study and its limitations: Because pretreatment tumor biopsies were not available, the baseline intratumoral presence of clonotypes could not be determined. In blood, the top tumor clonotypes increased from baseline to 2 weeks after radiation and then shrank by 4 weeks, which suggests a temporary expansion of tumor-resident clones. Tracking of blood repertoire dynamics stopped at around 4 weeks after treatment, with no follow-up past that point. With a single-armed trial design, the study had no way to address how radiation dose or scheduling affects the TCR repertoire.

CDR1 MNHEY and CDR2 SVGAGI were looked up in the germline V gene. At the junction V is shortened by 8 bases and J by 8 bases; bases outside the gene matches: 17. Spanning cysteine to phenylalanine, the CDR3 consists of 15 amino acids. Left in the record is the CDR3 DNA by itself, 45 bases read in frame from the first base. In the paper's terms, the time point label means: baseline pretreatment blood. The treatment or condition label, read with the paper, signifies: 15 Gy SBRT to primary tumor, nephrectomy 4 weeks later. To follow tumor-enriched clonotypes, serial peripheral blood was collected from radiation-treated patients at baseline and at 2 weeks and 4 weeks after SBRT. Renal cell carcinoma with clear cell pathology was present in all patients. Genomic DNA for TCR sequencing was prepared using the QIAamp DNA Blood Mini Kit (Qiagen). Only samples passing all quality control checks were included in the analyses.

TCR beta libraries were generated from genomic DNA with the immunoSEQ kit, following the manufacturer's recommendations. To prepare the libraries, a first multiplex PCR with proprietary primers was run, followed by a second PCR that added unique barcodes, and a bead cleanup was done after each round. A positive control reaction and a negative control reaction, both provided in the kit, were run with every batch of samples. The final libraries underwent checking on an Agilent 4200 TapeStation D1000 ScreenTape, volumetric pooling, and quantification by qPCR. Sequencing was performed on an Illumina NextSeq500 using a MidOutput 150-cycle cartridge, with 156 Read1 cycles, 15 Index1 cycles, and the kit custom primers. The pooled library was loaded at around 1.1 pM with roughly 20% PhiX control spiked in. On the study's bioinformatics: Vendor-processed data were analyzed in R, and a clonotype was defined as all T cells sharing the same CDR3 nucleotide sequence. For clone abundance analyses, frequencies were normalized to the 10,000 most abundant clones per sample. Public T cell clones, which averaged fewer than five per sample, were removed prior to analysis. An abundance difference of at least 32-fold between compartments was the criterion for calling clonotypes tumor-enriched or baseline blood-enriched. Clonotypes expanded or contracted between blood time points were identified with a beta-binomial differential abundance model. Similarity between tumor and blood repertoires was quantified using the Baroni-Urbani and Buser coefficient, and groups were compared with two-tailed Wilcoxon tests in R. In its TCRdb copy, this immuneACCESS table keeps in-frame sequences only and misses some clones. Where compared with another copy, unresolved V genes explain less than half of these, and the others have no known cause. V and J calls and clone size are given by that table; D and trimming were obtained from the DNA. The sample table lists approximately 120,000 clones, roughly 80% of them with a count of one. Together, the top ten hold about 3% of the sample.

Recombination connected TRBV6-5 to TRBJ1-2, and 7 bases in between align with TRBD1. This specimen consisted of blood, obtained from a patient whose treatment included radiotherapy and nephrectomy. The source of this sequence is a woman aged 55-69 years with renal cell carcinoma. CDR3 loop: CASSSAYTGADGYTF. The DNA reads TGTGCCAGCTCCTCCGCTTATACAGGGGCCGACGGCTACACCTTC.